The 15 T cell receptor beta chains below all came from one sample that was sequenced in a study of CD8+ T cells in alopecia areata (dated by TCRdb to the late 2010s). The library was produced with the immunoSEQ multiplex PCR assay. RNA was extracted from all samples and reverse transcribed into cDNA, which served as template for TCR sequencing. Drawn from immuneACCESS, this table holds only the in-frame rearrangements with V and J called that TCRdb kept. Clones are partly lost; checked studies trace under half to an unresolved V gene and leave the rest unexplained. The sample table records 200,000 to 250,000 clones; 64% of these occur just once. The ten largest clonotypes hold around 4.2% of the sample. The meaning of the sample's time point label: 4 weeks on oral tofacitinib. The treatment or condition label, as the study defines it: oral pan-JAK inhibitor, 5-10 mg twice daily. This specimen consisted of CD4+ T cells sorted from blood, obtained at week 4, from a patient treated with tofacitinib. The receptors originated from a human donor with alopecia areata.

In this sample, this clone turned up a few times. The CDR3 DNA reads TGTGCCAGTAACCCGGACAGCGCCTCTAACTATGGCTACACCTTC. The encoded protein is CASNPDSASNYGYTF. This chain uses TRBV19 with TRBJ1-2; D may be TRBD1 (6 bases). Germline values: CDR1 LNHDA, CDR2 SQIVND (reference sequence). The CDR3 sequence is 15 residues long. Trimming took 7 bases from V and 0 from J, leaving 15 bases between them.

This clone was observed a handful of times. The chain recombines TRBV7-2 with TRBJ1-2; 11 bases agree with TRBD1. J lost 2 bases, V lost 5 bases, and 1 base had no gene match. The CDR3 consists of 14 residues. Germline loops: CDR1 SGHTA, CDR2 FQGNSA. CDR3 sequence: CASSRDRGNYGYTF. The DNA of the CDR3 is TGTGCCAGCAGCCGGGACAGGGGGAACTATGGCTACACCTTC.

This clone turned up a few times. The gene calls are TRBV11-2 and TRBJ2-7, with a weak D call TRBD1 (5 bases). The CDR3 loop spans 15 amino acids. Germline V lookup: CDR1 SGHAT, CDR2 FQNNGV. Trimming took off 5 bases at V and 6 bases at J, with 20 bases between the two ends. The CDR3 is CASSTQPSGLVEQYF. DNA of the CDR3: TGTGCCAGCAGCACTCAGCCCTCAGGGTTGGTCGAGCAGTACTTC.

About this clone: Other DNA sequences in the same sample also yield this CDR3. The chain uses TRBV29-1 and TRBJ2-4, with a tentative D call TRBD2 (5 bases). Looked up from germline, CDR1 is SQVTM and CDR2 is ANQGSEA. This CDR3 is built from 12 residues. V lost 4 bases to trimming and J lost 4 bases, with 8 bases between them. CDR3 nucleotides: TGCAGCGTTGGCCTAGCTAAAAACATTCAGTACTTC. Translating it yields CSVGLAKNIQYF.

This clone was recorded only once. The chain recombines TRBV30 with TRBJ2-7, with D possibly being TRBD2 (6 bases). The ends were cut back, 5 bases at V and 4 bases at J, with 18 bases in the middle. Germline V gene sequence: CDR1 GTSNPN, CDR2 SVGIG (reference sequence). The CDR3 totals 14 residues. Here the CDR3 reads CAWGLPGDLYEQYF. The CDR3 DNA sequence: TGTGCCTGGGGGCTGCCGGGAGACTTATACGAGCAGTACTTC. The full variable domain, rest sourced from reference TRBV30 and TRBJ2-7, is SQTIHQWPATLVQPVGSPLSLECTVEGTSNPNLYWYRQAAGRGLQLLFYSVGIGQISSEVPQNLSASRPQDRQFILSSKKLLLSDSGFYLCAWGLPGDLYEQYFGPGTRLTVT.

This clone has only a few counts. V is TRBV2 and J is TRBJ2-1; D is possibly TRBD2 (5 bases). Between the trimmed V and J ends, which lost 2 bases and 7 bases, there was a span of 12 bases. This CDR3 contains 14 residues. The V gene's germline CDR1 is SNHLY and CDR2 FYNNEI. As DNA, the CDR3 is TGTGCCAGCAGTGAACTAGCCCCTAGGAATGAGCAGTTCTTC. Translating gives CASSELAPRNEQFF.

The gene calls are TRBV30 and TRBJ2-1; 8 bases match TRBD2. J gave up 5 bases and V 3 bases, and 9 bases lay outside the gene matches. This CDR3 region has 15 residues. CDR1 is GTSNPN and CDR2 is SVGIG in the germline V gene (reference sequence). CDR3 in amino acids: CAWSTGLAGHNEQFF. In DNA form, the CDR3 reads TGTGCCTGGAGCACTGGACTAGCCGGCCACAATGAGCAGTTCTTC.

This clone has only a few counts. The chain couples TRBV5-1 to TRBJ2-4; no definite D call. Germline assignment: CDR1 SGHRS and CDR2 YFSETQ. The CDR3 contains 13 residues. Deletions cut 3 bases from V and 6 bases from J, with 10 bases between. CDR3 amino acids: CASSSTLGNIQYF. Written as DNA, the CDR3 is TGCGCCAGCAGCTCGACCTTAGGAAACATTCAGTACTTC.

This clone occurred once. V is TRBV25-1 and J is TRBJ2-1, with 8 bases matching TRBD2. CDR3 length: 15 residues. Germline CDR1 is MGHDK and CDR2 is SYGVNS. The V and J ends lost 7 bases and 6 bases, in that order; junction bases with no gene match: 11. The CDR3 loop is CASTSREGYSNEQFF. The CDR3 DNA follows: TGTGCCAGCACCTCTCGGGAGGGGTACAGCAATGAGCAGTTCTTC.

The rearrangement links TRBV5-4 to TRBJ2-2; 9 bases agree with TRBD2. The CDR3 has 15 amino acids. Germline values: CDR1 SGHNT, CDR2 YYREEE (reference sequence). The junction had 2 bases not matched to a gene; V was cut back by 0 bases and J by 5 bases. Written as DNA, the CDR3 is TGTGCCAGCAGCTTGGAGCTAGCGGGGACCGGGGAGCTGTTTTTT. This encodes CASSLELAGTGELFF.

The V gene is TRBV7-2, the J gene TRBJ2-5, with 7 bases that match TRBD1. The CDR3 runs 14 residues. V lost 5 bases to trimming and J lost 3 bases; unmatched junction nucleotides: 6. Germline CDR1 reads SGHTA; CDR2 reads FQGNSA. The chain's CDR3 is CASSASGTEETQYF. The CDR3 DNA reads TGTGCCAGCAGCGCCTCCGGGACAGAAGAGACCCAGTACTTC. Combining the CDR3 with reference TRBV7-2 and TRBJ2-5 gives the whole variable domain GAGVSQSPSNKVTEKGKDVELRCDPISGHTALYWYRQSLGQGLEFLIYFQGNSAPDKSGLPSDRFSAERTGGSVSTLTIQRTQQEDSAVYLCASSASGTEETQYFGPGTRLLVL.

The chain has TRBV29-1 and TRBJ2-7, with 7 positions matching TRBD1. Germline assignment: CDR1 SQVTM and CDR2 ANQGSEA. This CDR3 spans 15 amino acids. After removal of 5 bases from V and 3 bases from J, the junction contained 13 bases not matched to a gene. CDR3 region: CSVTEAWTGHYEQYF. CDR3 nucleotide sequence: TGCAGCGTTACTGAAGCCTGGACAGGACACTACGAGCAGTACTTC.

On this clone: Other DNA sequences in this sample translate to the same CDR3. V usage is TRBV5-1 and J usage is TRBJ1-1; maybe TRBD1 (5 bases). The CDR3 has 13 amino acids. V lost 0 bases and J lost 6, with 9 bases in between. CDR1 is SGHRS, CDR2 YFSETQ, per germline. As DNA, the CDR3 is TGCGCCAGCAGCTTGGCAGGGAGATCTGAAGCTTTCTTT. Protein: CASSLAGRSEAFF.

Here the CDR3 DNA reads TGTGCCAGGGCCCCGGACCAAAGTTCACCCCTCCACTTT. Translated, it gives CARAPDQSSPLHF. This chain joins TRBV10-3 and TRBJ1-6; the D is unclear. Per germline, CDR1 ENHRY and CDR2 SYGVKD. Trimming cost V 10 bases and J 9 bases, with 16 bases left between them. The CDR3 covers 13 residues.

The V and J genes are TRBV5-4 and TRBJ2-5; 8 bases line up with TRBD2. Germline V gives CDR1 SGHNT, CDR2 YYREEE (reference sequence). Trimming removed 4 bases from V and 7 bases from J; junction bases left unmatched: 9. The CDR3 extends over 14 amino acids. For the CDR3, the DNA is TGTGCCAGCAGCGCACCTAGCGGGCCCGGGACCCAGTACTTC. Encoded protein: CASSAPSGPGTQYF.